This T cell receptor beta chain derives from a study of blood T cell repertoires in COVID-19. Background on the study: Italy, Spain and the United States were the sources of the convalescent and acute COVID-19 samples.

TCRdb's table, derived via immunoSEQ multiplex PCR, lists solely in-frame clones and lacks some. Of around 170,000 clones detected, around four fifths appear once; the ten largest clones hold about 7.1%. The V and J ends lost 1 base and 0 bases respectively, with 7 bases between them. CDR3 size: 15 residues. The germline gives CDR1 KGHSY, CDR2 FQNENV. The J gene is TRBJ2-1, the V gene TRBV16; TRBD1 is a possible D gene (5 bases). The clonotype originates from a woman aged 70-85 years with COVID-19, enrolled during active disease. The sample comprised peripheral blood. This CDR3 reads CASSQLDSSYNEQFF. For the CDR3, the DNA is TGTGCCAGCAGCCAATTAGACAGCTCCTACAATGAGCAGTTCTTC.